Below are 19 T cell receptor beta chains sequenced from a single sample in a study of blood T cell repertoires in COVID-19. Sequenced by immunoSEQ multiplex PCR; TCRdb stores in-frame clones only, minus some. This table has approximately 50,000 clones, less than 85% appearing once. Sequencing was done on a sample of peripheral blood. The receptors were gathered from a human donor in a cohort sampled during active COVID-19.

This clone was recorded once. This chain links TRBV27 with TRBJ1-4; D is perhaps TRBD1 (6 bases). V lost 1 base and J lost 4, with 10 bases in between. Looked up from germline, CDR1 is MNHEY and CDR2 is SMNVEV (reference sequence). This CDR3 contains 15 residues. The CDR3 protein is CASSLWGHGNEKLFF. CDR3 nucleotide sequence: TGTGCCAGCAGTTTATGGGGGCACGGTAATGAAAAACTGTTTTTT.

The CDR3 reads CASSSWGGGPRTDTQYF. CDR3 nucleotides: TGTGCCAGCAGTTCTTGGGGAGGGGGGCCCCGCACAGATACGCAGTATTTT. The V gene is TRBV7-3, the J gene TRBJ2-3, with a tentative D call TRBD2 (7 bases). Trimming shortened V by 6 bases and J by 1 base, and 20 bases separated the two germline ends. The CDR3 has 17 residues. The V gene's germline CDR1 is SGHTA and CDR2 FQGTGA.

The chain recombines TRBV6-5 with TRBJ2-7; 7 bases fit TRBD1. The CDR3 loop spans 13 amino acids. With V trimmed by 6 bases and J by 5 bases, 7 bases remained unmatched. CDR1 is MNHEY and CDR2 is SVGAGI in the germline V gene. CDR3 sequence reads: CASSRDRDHEQYF. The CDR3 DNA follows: TGTGCCAGCAGCCGCGACAGGGACCACGAGCAGTACTTC.

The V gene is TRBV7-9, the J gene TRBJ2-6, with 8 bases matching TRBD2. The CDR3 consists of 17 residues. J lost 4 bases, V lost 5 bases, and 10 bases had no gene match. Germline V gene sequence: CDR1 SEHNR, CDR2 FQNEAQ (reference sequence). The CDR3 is CASSTGTRGSGANVLTF. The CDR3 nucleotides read TGTGCCAGCAGCACCGGGACTAGAGGGTCCGGGGCCAACGTCCTGACTTTC.

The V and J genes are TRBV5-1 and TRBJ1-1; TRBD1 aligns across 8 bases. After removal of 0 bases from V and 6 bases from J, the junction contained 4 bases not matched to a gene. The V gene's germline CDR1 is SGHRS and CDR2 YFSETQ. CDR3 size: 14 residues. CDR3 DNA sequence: TGCGCCAGCAGCTTGGGAGCGACAGGGGCTGAAGCTTTCTTT. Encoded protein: CASSLGATGAEAFF.

CDR3 DNA: TGCGCCAGCAGCCAGGAACTATACTATGGCTACACCTTC. This sequence encodes CASSQELYYGYTF. V gene TRBV4-3 combines with J gene TRBJ1-2; D remains unclear. Trimming pared 3 bases from V and 3 bases from J, leaving 8 bases between. This CDR3 contains 13 residues. Germline V gives CDR1 LGHNA, CDR2 YSLEER.

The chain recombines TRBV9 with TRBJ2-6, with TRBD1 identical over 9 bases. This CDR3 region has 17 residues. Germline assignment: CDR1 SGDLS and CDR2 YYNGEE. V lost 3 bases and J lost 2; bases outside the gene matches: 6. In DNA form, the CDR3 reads TGTGCCAGCAGCGAGGACAGGGGAGTGGCTGGGGCCAACGTCCTGACTTTC. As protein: CASSEDRGVAGANVLTF.

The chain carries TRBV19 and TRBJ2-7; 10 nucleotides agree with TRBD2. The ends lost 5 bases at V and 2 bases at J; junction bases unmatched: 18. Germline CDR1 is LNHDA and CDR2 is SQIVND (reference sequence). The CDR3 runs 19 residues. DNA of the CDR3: TGTGCCAGTAGTGGATCTAGCGGGGGCCGTACTGTAACTGCCTACGAGCAGTACTTC. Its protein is CASSGSSGGRTVTAYEQYF.

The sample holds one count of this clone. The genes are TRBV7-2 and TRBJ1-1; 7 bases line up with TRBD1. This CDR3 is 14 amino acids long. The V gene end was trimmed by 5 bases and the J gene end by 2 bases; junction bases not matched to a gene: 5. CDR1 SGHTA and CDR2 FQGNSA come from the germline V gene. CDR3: CASSPGTANTEAFF. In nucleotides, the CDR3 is TGTGCCAGCAGCCCCGGGACAGCTAACACTGAAGCTTTCTTT.

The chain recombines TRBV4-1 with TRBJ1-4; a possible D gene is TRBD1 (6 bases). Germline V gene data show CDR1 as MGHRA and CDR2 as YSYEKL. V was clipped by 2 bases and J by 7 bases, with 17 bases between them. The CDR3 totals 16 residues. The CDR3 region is CASSQSGQGRSEKLFF. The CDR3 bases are TGCGCCAGCAGCCAATCCGGGCAGGGGCGCAGTGAAAAACTGTTTTTT.

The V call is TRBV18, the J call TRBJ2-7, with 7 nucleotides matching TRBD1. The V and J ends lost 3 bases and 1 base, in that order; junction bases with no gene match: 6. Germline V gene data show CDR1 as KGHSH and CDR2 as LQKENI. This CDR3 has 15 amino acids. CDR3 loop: CASSPDREGSYEQYF. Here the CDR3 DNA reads TGTGCCAGCTCACCTGACAGGGAAGGGTCCTACGAGCAGTACTTC.

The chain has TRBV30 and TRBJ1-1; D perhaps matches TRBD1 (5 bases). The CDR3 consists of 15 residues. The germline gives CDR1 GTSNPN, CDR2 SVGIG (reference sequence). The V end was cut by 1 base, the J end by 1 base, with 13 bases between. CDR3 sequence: CAWSALGQANTEAFF. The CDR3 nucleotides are TGTGCCTGGAGTGCGTTGGGGCAGGCGAACACTGAAGCTTTCTTT.

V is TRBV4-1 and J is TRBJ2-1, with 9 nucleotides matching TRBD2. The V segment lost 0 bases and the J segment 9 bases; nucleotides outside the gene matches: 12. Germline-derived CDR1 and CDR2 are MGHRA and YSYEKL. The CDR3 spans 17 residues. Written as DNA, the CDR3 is TGCGCCAGCAGCCAAGATCAGAGAGCGGGGGGTTTTGGTGAGCAGTTCTTC. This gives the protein CASSQDQRAGGFGEQFF.

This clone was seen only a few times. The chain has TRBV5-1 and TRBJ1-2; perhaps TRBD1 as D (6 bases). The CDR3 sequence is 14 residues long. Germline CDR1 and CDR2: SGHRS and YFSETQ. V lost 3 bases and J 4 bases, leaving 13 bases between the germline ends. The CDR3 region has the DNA TGCGCCAGCAGCTCCGAGGACAGTGCCTATGGCTACACCTTC. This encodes CASSSEDSAYGYTF.

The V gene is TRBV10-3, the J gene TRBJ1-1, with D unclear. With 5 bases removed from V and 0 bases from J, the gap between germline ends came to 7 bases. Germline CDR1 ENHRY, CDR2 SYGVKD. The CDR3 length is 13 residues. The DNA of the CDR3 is TGTGCCATCAGTCGGGAAATGAACACTGAAGCTTTCTTT. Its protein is CAISREMNTEAFF.

The CDR3 loop reads CASSLRRGQPQHF. As DNA, the CDR3 is TGTGCCAGCAGCCTACGCCGGGGTCAGCCCCAGCATTTT. The chain couples TRBV7-9 to TRBJ1-5; D not certain. This CDR3 is 13 amino acids long. Germline CDR1 is SEHNR and CDR2 is FQNEAQ (reference sequence). Trimming took 5 bases from V and 6 from J, leaving 11 bases between them. Drawing the rest from reference TRBV7-9 and TRBJ1-5, the complete variable domain is DTGVSQNPRHKITKRGQNVTFRCDPISEHNRLYWYRQTLGQGPEFLTYFQNEAQLEKSRLLSDRFSAERPKGSFSTLEIQRTEQGDSAMYLCASSLRRGQPQHFGDGTRLSIL.

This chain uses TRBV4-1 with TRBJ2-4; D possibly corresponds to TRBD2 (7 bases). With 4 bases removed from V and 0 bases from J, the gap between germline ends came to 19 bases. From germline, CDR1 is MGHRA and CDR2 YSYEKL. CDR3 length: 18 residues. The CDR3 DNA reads TGCGCCAGCAGCCCCCAGGGCGGCGCGGGGGCAGCCAAAAACATTCAGTACTTC. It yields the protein CASSPQGGAGAAKNIQYF.

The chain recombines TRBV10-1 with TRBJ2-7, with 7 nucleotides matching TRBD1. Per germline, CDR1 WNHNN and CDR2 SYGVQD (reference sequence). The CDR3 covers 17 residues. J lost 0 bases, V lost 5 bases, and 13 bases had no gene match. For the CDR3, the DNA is TGCGCCAGCAGTCCAACGAGAGTGGACAGGAACTCCTACGAGCAGTACTTC. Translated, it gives CASSPTRVDRNSYEQYF.

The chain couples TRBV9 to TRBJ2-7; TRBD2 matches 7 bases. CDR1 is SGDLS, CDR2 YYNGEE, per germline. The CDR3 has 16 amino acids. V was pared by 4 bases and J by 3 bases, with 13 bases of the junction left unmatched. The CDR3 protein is CASSPWLGEGFYEQYF. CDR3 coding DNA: TGTGCCAGCAGCCCTTGGTTAGGGGAGGGTTTCTACGAGCAGTACTTC.